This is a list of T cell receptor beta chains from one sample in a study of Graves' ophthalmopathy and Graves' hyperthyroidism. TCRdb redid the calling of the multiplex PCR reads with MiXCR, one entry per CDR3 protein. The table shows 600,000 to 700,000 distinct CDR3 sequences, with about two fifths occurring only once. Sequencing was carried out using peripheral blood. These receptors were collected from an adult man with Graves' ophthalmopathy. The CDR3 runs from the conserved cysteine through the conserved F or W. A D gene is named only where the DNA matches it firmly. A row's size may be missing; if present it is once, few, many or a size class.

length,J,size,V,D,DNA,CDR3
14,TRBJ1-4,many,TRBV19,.,TGTGCCAGTGGGCTCGGGAGGGCTTCTGAAAAACTGTTTTTT,CASGLGRASEKLFF
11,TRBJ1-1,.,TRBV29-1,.,TGCAGCTTAAGTTCGTACACTGAAGCTTTCTTT,CSLSSYTEAFF
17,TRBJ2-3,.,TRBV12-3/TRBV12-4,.,TGTGCCAGCAGTTACGTGATAGGGGCAGCCTCGGCGGATACGCAGTATTTT,CASSYVIGAASADTQYF
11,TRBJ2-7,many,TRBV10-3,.,TGTGCCATCAGCTACTCCTACGAGCAGTACTTC,CAISYSYEQYF
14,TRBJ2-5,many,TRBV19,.,TGTGCCAGTAGCCAGCAATTATACGGGGAGACCCAGTACTTC,CASSQQLYGETQYF
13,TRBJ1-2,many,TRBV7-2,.,TGTGCCAGCAGTTCGGACAGCCTGCGTGGCTACACCTTC,CASSSDSLRGYTF
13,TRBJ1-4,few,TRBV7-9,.,TGCGCCAGCAGCCGGGCCAGGAATGAAAAACTGTTTTTT,CASSRARNEKLFF
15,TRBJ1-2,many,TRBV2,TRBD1,TGTGCCAGCAGTGAAGGGACAGGGGGAAGAGGAGGCTACACCTTC,CASSEGTGGRGGYTF
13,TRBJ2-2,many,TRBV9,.,TGTGCCAGCAGCCAGGGGGGCACCGGGGAGCTGTTTTTT,CASSQGGTGELFF
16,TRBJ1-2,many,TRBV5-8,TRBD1,TGTGCCAGCAGCTACGACGACAGGGGGCTTAGCTATGGCTACACCTTC,CASSYDDRGLSYGYTF
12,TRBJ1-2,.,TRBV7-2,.,TGTGCCGCGAGCGGGAGTGGCGGAGGCTACACCTTC,CAASGSGGGYTF
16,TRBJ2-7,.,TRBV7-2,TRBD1,TGTGCCAGCAGAGCTAGGGCAGGGGGCGCGACCTACGAGCAGTACTTC,CASRARAGGATYEQYF
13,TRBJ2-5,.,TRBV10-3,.,TGTGCCAGCCCACCCTCTCCTGGAGAGACCCAGTACTTC,CASPPSPGETQYF
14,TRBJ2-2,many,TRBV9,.,TGTGCCAGCAAGCGGCAGGCGAACACCGGGGAGCTGTTTTTT,CASKRQANTGELFF
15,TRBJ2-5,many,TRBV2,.,TGTGCCAGCAGGGGGGCAGGGTGGTTAGAAGAGACCCAGTACTTC,CASRGAGWLEETQYF
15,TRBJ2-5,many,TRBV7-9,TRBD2,TGTGCCAGCAGCCCCCGACGACTAGCGGGGGCTCTCCAGTACTTC,CASSPRRLAGALQYF
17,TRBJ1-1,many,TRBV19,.,TGTGCCAGTAGTATTACGGATATGGGGGCCATGAACACTGAAGCTTTCTTT,CASSITDMGAMNTEAFF
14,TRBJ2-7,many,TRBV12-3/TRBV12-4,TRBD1,TGTGCCAGCAGTTGGGGGACAGGGAGTTACGAGCAGTACTTC,CASSWGTGSYEQYF
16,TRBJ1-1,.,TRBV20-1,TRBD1,TGCAGTGCTAGACTACCCGACAGGGGTACGGACACTGAAGCTTTCTTT,CSARLPDRGTDTEAFF
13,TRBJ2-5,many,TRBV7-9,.,TGTGCCAGCAGCTTAGGGACAGTGGCGACCCAGTACTTC,CASSLGTVATQYF
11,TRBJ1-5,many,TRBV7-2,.,TGTGCCAGCAGCTTAGCGCCGCCCCAGCATTTT,CASSLAPPQHF
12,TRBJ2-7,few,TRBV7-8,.,TGTGCCAGCAGTTACCGAGGGGACGAGCAGTACTTC,CASSYRGDEQYF
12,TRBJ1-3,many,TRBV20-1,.,TGCGGGGACACCCTCAGTGGAAACACCATATATTTT,CGDTLSGNTIYF
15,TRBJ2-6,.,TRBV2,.,TGTGCCAGCACAAAGGGGGGCTCTGGGGCCAACGTCCTGACTTTC,CASTKGGSGANVLTF
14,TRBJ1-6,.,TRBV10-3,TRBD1,TGTGCCATCAGTACAGGGGGCTGGGGTTCACCCCTCCACTTT,CAISTGGWGSPLHF
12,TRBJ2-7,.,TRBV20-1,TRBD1,TGCAGTGCCGGGACAGGGGATAGCGAGCAGTACTTC,CSAGTGDSEQYF
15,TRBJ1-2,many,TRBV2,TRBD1,TGTGCCAGCCATGAAAGGAACAGGGGGAACTACGGCTACACCTTC,CASHERNRGNYGYTF
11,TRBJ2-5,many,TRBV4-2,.,TGTGCCAGCAGCCAACAGGGGACCCAGTACTTC,CASSQQGTQYF
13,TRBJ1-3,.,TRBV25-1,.,TGTGCCTGGACCCGAAGCTCTGGAAACACCATATATTTT,CAWTRSSGNTIYF
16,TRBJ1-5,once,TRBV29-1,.,TGCAGCGTTGAGGCAGGGGTCAACCATAGCAATCAGCCCCAGCATTTT,CSVEAGVNHSNQPQHF
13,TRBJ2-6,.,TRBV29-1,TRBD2,TGCAGCTTAGCGGGGGCTGGGGCCAACGTCCTGACTTTC,CSLAGAGANVLTF
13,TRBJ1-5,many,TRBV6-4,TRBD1,TGTGCCAGCAGTCCGGGACAGGGTCAGCCCCAGCATTTT,CASSPGQGQPQHF
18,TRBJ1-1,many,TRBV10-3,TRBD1,TGTGCCATCAGTGAGTCTGAAAGAGGGGGCCGCGTTGGGACTGAAGCTTTCTTT,CAISESERGGRVGTEAFF
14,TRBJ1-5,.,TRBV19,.,TGTGCCAGTAGTGTACCGTACAGACCGTGGCCCCAGCATTTT,CASSVPYRPWPQHF
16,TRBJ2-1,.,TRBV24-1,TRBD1,TGTGCCACCAGTGACCCCGGGACAGGGTCCTACAATGAGCAGTTCTTC,CATSDPGTGSYNEQFF
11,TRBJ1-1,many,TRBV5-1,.,TGTGCCAGCAGCTTGGCAGGTGAAGCTTTCTTT,CASSLAGEAFF
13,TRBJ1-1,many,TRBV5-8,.,TGTGCCAGCAACTCGGAAGGGAACACTGAAGCTTTCTTT,CASNSEGNTEAFF
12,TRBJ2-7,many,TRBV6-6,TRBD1,TGTGCCAGCACTCCCACAGGGGTGTCGCCGAACTTC,CASTPTGVSPNF
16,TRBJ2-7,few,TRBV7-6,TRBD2,TGTGCCAGCAGCTTTAATCCTAGCGGGAGGCTCCCCGAGCAGTACTTC,CASSFNPSGRLPEQYF
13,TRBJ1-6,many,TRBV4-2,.,TGTGCCAGCAGCCAAGATCTTCAATCACCCCTCCACTTT,CASSQDLQSPLHF
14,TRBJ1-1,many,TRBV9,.,TGTGCCAGCAGCGTAGAGGTCCGGGGGCCTCAAGCTTTCTTT,CASSVEVRGPQAFF
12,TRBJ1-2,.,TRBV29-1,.,TGCAGCGTACCGGGACGTGGTTATGGCTACACCTTC,CSVPGRGYGYTF